The T cell receptor (beta chain) described here comes from a study of cytomegalovirus exposure and HLA in healthy donors (dated by TCRdb to the late 2010s). For the wider study: An earlier analysis of approximately 640 of the donors reported 250 to 350 Gb of sequence data and about 100 million unique TCR beta sequences from roughly 180 million T cells. About 300 gigabases of sequencing data and tens of millions of unique TCR sequences were included in an early release covering under 650 HLA-typed donors. The genetic ancestry cluster associated with self-reported Caucasian donors included 81% of the approximately 430 genotyped donors. The study aimed to test whether signatures of past pathogen exposure could be identified by cataloging public T cell receptors. Using immunosequencing, the study profiled T cell repertoires from about 620 subjects and related those repertoires to cytomegalovirus serostatus. Along with the roughly 700-subject first cohort, a separate validation cohort of about 110 different subjects was used. The study combined high-throughput TCR immunosequencing, statistical association of individual TCRs with disease status, and machine learning to predict cytomegalovirus infection status. To study patterns of TCR occurrence, a later analysis re-analyzed previously published TCR beta repertoires from around 670 donors and added high-resolution HLA genotyping. Rather than drawing on any new phenotypic data, the later analysis identified candidate immune exposures from TCR beta sequences and the way those sequences occurred across donors. To decide whether each TCR beta V gene segment behaved as functional or pseudogenic, an earlier analysis of some 570 of the donors relied on high-throughput TCR beta sequencing. Donor age, sex, ethnicity and CMV serostatus were compiled alongside the repertoire data. A later genetic analysis used genome-wide SNP genotypes for about 60% of the 666 donors, treating that subset as a discovery cohort. All discovery cohort repertoires had been generated on a single sequencing platform. HLA typing included class I and class II loci at four-digit resolution. Typing coverage varied by locus: roughly 620-640 donors for A, B, C, DRB1 and DQB1; more than 500 for DQA1; nearly 610 for DPA1; around 490 for DPB1. Four to six DR-DQ haplotypes were handled as single units for association and clustering because linkage in the cohort was strong. Across about 380 genotyped donors of the cohort, an average of about 220,000 unique TCR beta nucleotide sequences per donor were sequenced, and roughly 20% of those sequences were non-productive.

Study-wide conclusions, independent of this receptor: Linkage disequilibrium might explain the correlated functional status among segregating V segments, but an unknown experimental factor could not be ruled out. A total of 150 or so TCR beta chains were listed by the study as associated with cytomegalovirus. Because HLA typing was unavailable for some donors at each locus, only the typed subset was used in association tests. The presence/absence analyses assumed that sequencing depth was roughly uniform across donors, and that assumption may not be true. A further reported finding was that TCR beta sequences accurately predicted the HLA-A and HLA-B alleles for most subjects in the first cohort. Cytomegalovirus status was reported to be diagnosed by the classifier with high specificity and sensitivity in both the original and validation cohorts. Most TCR sequences were seen in very few donors, while some public TCRs were found in many individuals. According to a later analysis, TCR association rates differed among HLA loci, with DRB1 alleles showing the most associated TCRs and HLA-C alleles showing the fewest. In a later analysis, HLA-associated TCR beta chains were found to be more clonally expanded and to have lower generation probabilities than equally common non-associated chains. In a later genetic analysis, a missense DCLRE1C variant was associated with V-gene and J-gene trimming of TCR beta chains, and the association was replicated in an independent cohort. In a later analysis, about 16,000 TCR beta sequences were associated with specific HLA alleles at a false discovery rate of 0.05. Broadly in line with IMGT annotations, most TCR beta V segments showed up in productive rearrangements about 90% or about 30% of the time in an earlier analysis of approximately 600 of the donors. Because counts were too low, about 18 rarely observed V segments, including chromosome 9 orphons, were excluded from the earlier analysis of some 540 of the donors. According to a later genetic analysis, donors in an Asian-associated ancestry cluster had fewer N-insertions in productive TCRs than the approximately 690-donor mean. A cluster of highly shared sequence variants was judged likely to be a technical artifact of the sequencing pipeline. Three of the identified cytomegalovirus-associated TCR beta chains were confirmed in vitro to be specific for cytomegalovirus antigens. Strong co-occurrence of HLA alleles, especially DR and DQ, made assigning TCR associations to individual alleles difficult. According to the authors, the approach could potentially be generalized to other disease states and immunological phenotypes. A later analysis reported that several top co-occurrence clusters appeared linked to parvovirus B19, influenza, CMV and Epstein-Barr virus. For the cohort, immune exposure information was limited to CMV serostatus. This cohort had only TCR beta chains sequenced, and the lack of alpha or paired-chain data limited which features could be detected. Most CMV-associated TCR beta chains appeared to be HLA-restricted in a later analysis, and the HLA associations seemed to be driven largely by CMV exposure. Because the 87-base-pair reads could not distinguish some IMGT-functional V segments, including TRBV6-2 and TRBV6-3, those segments were excluded.

The protocol used for the library was the immunoSEQ multiplex PCR assay. The multiplex PCR relied on a mix of 60 forward primers for TCR Vbeta segments and 13 reverse primers for TCR Jbeta segments. The CDR3 region of rearranged TCR beta genes was amplified from genomic DNA by a multiplex PCR assay. On the Illumina HiSeq System, the amplified TCR beta libraries were sequenced as 87-base-pair reads. Turning to the authors' computational methods: A later analysis counted around 72 million unique TCR beta chains across the 550 to 800 repertoires, and 9 million to 14 million of these chains were shared by at least two donors. Raw reads were error-corrected and collapsed into unique sequences with a nearest-neighbor algorithm that merged closely related sequences to remove PCR and sequencing errors. Alignment of CDR3 sequences to IMGT reference sequences was used to assign V, D and J gene segments. For a sequence to be retained, at least a six-nucleotide match to both a V gene segment and a J gene segment was required. A rearrangement counted as productive if the CDR3 had no stop codons and remained in frame with V and J, and every other rearrangement counted as non-productive. CDR3 was defined by IMGT convention, running from the second conserved V-encoded cysteine to the conserved J-encoded phenylalanine. The earlier analysis of more than 450 of the donors excluded sequences that lacked an unambiguous match to a single V gene segment. In an earlier analysis of 587 of the donors, a V segment was called functional when productive rearrangements were above 56.7%, and segregating when the standard deviation between donors exceeded 5%. A statistical classification framework was built for diagnosing cytomegalovirus status from the catalog of TCR beta chain sequences. In a later analysis, TCR nucleotide sequences were compared against IMGT/GENE-DB human TR gene sequences so that V and J genes could be assigned. Using the TCRdist pipeline, a later analysis assigned CDR3 sequences along with most-parsimonious VDJ recombination scenarios. A later analysis defined each TCR beta chain by its CDR3 amino acid sequence plus V-gene family, and excluded reads lacking a unique V-gene family. To address suspected cross-contamination and a sequencing artifact, a later analysis removed some 620 highly shared, low-generation-probability nucleotide sequences. A later analysis calculated a clonal expansion index for each public chain from normalized within-repertoire ranks of inferred template counts. In a later analysis, generation probabilities were computed using a VDJ recombination model fitted to out-of-frame rearrangements, and the results were checked against IGoR. Hypergeometric tests were used in a later analysis to score TCR-TCR, TCR-HLA and TCR-CMV co-occurrence, with a repertoire-size bias correction applied to the TCR pairs. In a later analysis, false discovery rates were estimated by permuting HLA or CMV assignments 20 times. A later analysis grouped co-occurring TCRs with DBSCAN, adding TCRdist sequence similarity when clustering within HLA-allele-positive subsets. Co-occurrence clustering excluded repertoires with fewer than 30,000 or more than 120,000 public chains, plus five with anomalous nucleotide sharing. What TCRdb holds here is the immuneACCESS table cut down to in-frame rearrangements. Part of the clones is not present; checked against another copy, under half of the missing clones reflect an unresolved V gene, and the others are unexplained. Clone size and the V and J calls come from that table; the DNA yielded D and trimming. The table for this sample lists tens of thousands of clones; 70% to 80% of them were counted only once. Of the sample, roughly 14% falls within the top ten clones.

V is pared back by 10 bases and J by 6 bases, with 22 bases lying between the germline termini. The CDR3 holds 14 amino acids from the cysteine to the phenylalanine. Of the read, only the CDR3 DNA is kept; its 42 bases are in frame from base 1. The CDR1 and CDR2 encoded by the germline V gene are MDHEN and SYDVKM. This clone was counted a few times. This clone's antigen is unknown. Base qualities are not at hand, and no much larger clone is one base apart. The cohort comprised 550 to 700 healthy bone marrow donors. At the time of sampling, every cohort member was nominally healthy, though immune exposures that went unrecorded were likely present. The donor tested CMV seropositive, placing the donor among the approximately 310 seropositive members of the cohort. A peripheral blood sample was collected from each donor, and TCR beta sequencing was performed on peripheral blood mononuclear cells. Genomic DNA extraction from the blood cell samples was performed with the Qiagen DNeasy Blood Extraction Kit.

Specimen: PBMCs. The sequence came from a woman aged 40 to 50 in good health and CMV-seropositive. This chain joins TRBV28 to TRBJ2-7; no D gene can be assigned with confidence. The CDR3 reads as follows: CATSWALSSREQYF. The nucleotide sequence reads TGTGCCACCTCGTGGGCCCTATCCTCCCGCGAGCAGTACTTC.